Listed below are T cell receptor beta chains from one sample, sequenced in a study of blood T cell repertoires in COVID-19. Repertoires were generated with immunoSEQ multiplex PCR, while TCRdb's copy carries only in-frame clones and drops some. The table has 350,000 to 450,000 clones, around 87% seen once. Sequencing used PBMCs or T cells enriched from blood (not recorded which). The receptors come from a man between 35 and 55 years old in a cohort exposed to, infected with or recovered from COVID-19 (not recorded which). Each CDR3 is given with its conserved first and last residue. Fields, in order: V gene, clone size, J gene, D gene, CDR3 protein, CDR3 DNA. D genes are given only for firm matches. Size is omitted from some rows. Given values are once, few, many or a class for expanded clones.

V: TRBV6-6
size: .
J: TRBJ1-1
D: TRBD1
CDR3: CASSPGQGALEHTEAFF
DNA: TGTGCCAGCAGTCCCGGACAGGGTGCCCTAGAGCACACTGAAGCTTTCTTT

V: TRBV11-2
size: once
J: TRBJ1-5
D: .
CDR3: CASGKDTDQPQHF
DNA: TGTGCCAGCGGGAAGGACACTGATCAGCCCCAGCATTTT

V: TRBV27
size: .
J: TRBJ1-1
D: .
CDR3: CASRTLQRGNTEAFF
DNA: TGTGCCAGCAGAACCCTTCAGCGGGGGAACACTGAAGCTTTCTTT

V: TRBV30
size: .
J: TRBJ1-2
D: .
CDR3: CAWDHSGGYTF
DNA: TGTGCCTGGGACCACTCGGGTGGCTACACCTTC

V: TRBV28
size: .
J: TRBJ2-4
D: TRBD1
CDR3: CASSGQGIAKNIQYF
DNA: TGTGCCAGCAGCGGACAGGGTATCGCCAAAAACATTCAGTACTTC

V: TRBV3-1/TRBV3-2
size: .
J: TRBJ1-2
D: .
CDR3: CASSQRPAGGYTF
DNA: TGTGCCAGCAGCCAAAGGCCGGCGGGTGGCTACACCTTC

V: TRBV5-6
size: .
J: TRBJ2-3
D: .
CDR3: CASSLAAGGTDTQYF
DNA: TGTGCCAGCAGCTTGGCCGCAGGGGGGACAGATACGCAGTATTTT

V: TRBV18
size: .
J: TRBJ1-1
D: .
CDR3: CASSPRENTEAFF
DNA: TGTGCCAGCTCACCTCGGGAGAACACTGAAGCTTTCTTT

V: TRBV27
size: .
J: TRBJ1-4
D: TRBD1
CDR3: CASSTDREGTNEKLFF
DNA: TGTGCCAGCAGTACGGACAGGGAAGGGACTAATGAAAAACTGTTTTTT

V: TRBV5-4
size: .
J: TRBJ1-1
D: TRBD1
CDR3: CASSRLTGRLTEAFF
DNA: TGTGCCAGCAGCCGGCTGACAGGGCGTTTGACTGAAGCTTTCTTT

V: TRBV18
size: .
J: TRBJ2-1
D: TRBD2
CDR3: CASSPEAGAPSSYNEQFF
DNA: TGTGCCAGCTCACCAGAAGCGGGAGCCCCGAGCTCCTACAATGAGCAGTTCTTC

V: TRBV2
size: .
J: TRBJ2-1
D: TRBD1
CDR3: CASGTDDNEQFF
DNA: TGTGCCAGCGGGACAGACGACAATGAGCAGTTCTTC

V: TRBV7-2
size: .
J: TRBJ2-5
D: .
CDR3: CASSLSREETQYF
DNA: TGTGCCAGCAGCTTAAGCAGGGAAGAGACCCAGTACTTC

V: TRBV7-9
size: .
J: TRBJ1-2
D: .
CDR3: CASRLGPGVGYTF
DNA: TGTGCCAGCAGATTAGGGCCGGGGGTAGGCTACACCTTC

V: TRBV9
size: .
J: TRBJ2-7
D: .
CDR3: CASSETAQRSSYEQYF
DNA: TGTGCCAGCAGCGAGACTGCCCAAAGGAGCTCCTACGAGCAGTACTTC

V: TRBV5-1
size: .
J: TRBJ1-4
D: .
CDR3: CASNYGGLNEKLFF
DNA: TGCGCCAGCAATTATGGGGGACTTAATGAAAAACTGTTTTTT

V: TRBV16
size: few
J: TRBJ2-4
D: TRBD1
CDR3: CASSQSGTGTDLAKNIQYF
DNA: TGTGCCAGCAGCCAATCCGGGACAGGCACCGATCTAGCCAAAAACATTCAGTACTTC

V: TRBV27
size: .
J: TRBJ1-5
D: .
CDR3: CASSLRVNNQPQHF
DNA: TGTGCCAGCAGTTTGCGGGTGAACAATCAGCCCCAGCATTTT

V: TRBV4-1
size: .
J: TRBJ2-7
D: .
CDR3: CASSQGQMGRSYEQYF
DNA: TGCGCCAGCAGCCAAGGTCAGATGGGCAGATCCTACGAGCAGTACTTC

V: TRBV4-1
size: .
J: TRBJ1-6
D: .
CDR3: CASSQERRGAGSPLHF
DNA: TGCGCCAGCAGCCAAGAAAGAAGGGGCGCCGGATCACCCCTCCACTTT

V: TRBV6-4
size: .
J: TRBJ1-6
D: .
CDR3: CASSDSISHSPLHF
DNA: TGTGCCAGCAGTGACTCGATCAGTCATTCACCCCTCCACTTT

V: TRBV6-5
size: .
J: TRBJ2-7
D: .
CDR3: CASSAGWPMTYEQYF
DNA: TGTGCCAGCAGCGCCGGGTGGCCGATGACCTACGAGCAGTACTTC

V: TRBV15
size: .
J: TRBJ2-1
D: TRBD2
CDR3: CATSRDLGGSRNEQFF
DNA: TGTGCCACCAGCAGAGATCTGGGCGGGAGCCGCAATGAGCAGTTCTTC

V: TRBV4-1
size: .
J: TRBJ2-7
D: TRBD2
CDR3: CASSQEASGRLGQYF
DNA: TGCGCCAGCAGCCAAGAGGCTAGCGGGAGGTTGGGGCAGTACTTC

V: TRBV5-1
size: .
J: TRBJ2-7
D: TRBD2
CDR3: CASSLGSGSHNEQYF
DNA: TGCGCCAGCAGCTTGGGCAGCGGGAGTCACAACGAGCAGTACTTC

V: TRBV5-1
size: once
J: TRBJ2-1
D: .
CDR3: CASRGAHNEQFF
DNA: TGCGCCAGCAGGGGGGCCCACAATGAGCAGTTCTTC

V: TRBV11-2
size: .
J: TRBJ2-7
D: TRBD2
CDR3: CASSFKTSGLDSYEQYF
DNA: TGTGCCAGCAGCTTCAAAACTAGCGGACTTGACTCCTACGAGCAGTACTTC

V: TRBV29-1
size: .
J: TRBJ2-6
D: TRBD1
CDR3: CSVRQGTAGANVLTF
DNA: TGCAGCGTGAGACAGGGTACGGCTGGGGCCAACGTCCTGACTTTC

V: TRBV28
size: once
J: TRBJ2-5
D: TRBD1
CDR3: CASSRTGGQETQYF
DNA: TGTGCCAGCAGTCGTACAGGGGGCCAGGAGACCCAGTACTTC

V: TRBV29-1
size: .
J: TRBJ2-7
D: TRBD1
CDR3: CSVKDRSDSYEQYF
DNA: TGCAGCGTTAAGGACAGGTCCGACTCCTACGAGCAGTACTTC

V: TRBV3-1/TRBV3-2
size: once
J: TRBJ2-7
D: .
CDR3: CASSQAREQYF
DNA: TGTGCCAGCAGCCAAGCTAGGGAGCAGTACTTC

V: TRBV6-5
size: .
J: TRBJ2-1
D: .
CDR3: CASIQVPHQRYEQFF
DNA: TGTGCCAGCATCCAAGTCCCCCACCAGAGGTATGAGCAGTTCTTC

V: TRBV11-2
size: .
J: TRBJ2-7
D: TRBD1
CDR3: CASSSSGTANYEQYF
DNA: TGTGCCAGCAGCTCGTCCGGGACAGCGAACTACGAGCAGTACTTC

V: TRBV19
size: .
J: TRBJ2-3
D: TRBD2
CDR3: CASSTPQTSGRAEDTQYF
DNA: TGTGCCAGTAGTACCCCTCAGACTAGCGGGAGGGCTGAAGATACGCAGTATTTT

V: TRBV5-4
size: once
J: TRBJ1-2
D: .
CDR3: CASSSTGTHYGYTF
DNA: TGTGCCAGCAGTTCTACAGGGACCCACTATGGCTACACCTTC

V: TRBV11-2
size: .
J: TRBJ1-1
D: .
CDR3: CASSLTLMGGGTEAFF
DNA: TGTGCCAGCAGCTTAACTTTAATGGGGGGGGGCACTGAAGCTTTCTTT

V: TRBV6-1
size: .
J: TRBJ2-7
D: TRBD1
CDR3: CASSDGSTGRSYEQYF
DNA: TGTGCCAGCAGTGATGGGTCGACAGGGAGATCCTACGAGCAGTACTTC

V: TRBV11-3
size: .
J: TRBJ1-1
D: .
CDR3: CASSVTVNTEAFF
DNA: TGTGCCAGCAGCGTGACAGTCAACACTGAAGCTTTCTTT

V: TRBV5-1
size: .
J: TRBJ2-7
D: .
CDR3: CATKQGINYEQYF
DNA: TGCGCAACAAAACAGGGAATCAACTACGAGCAGTACTTC

V: TRBV3-1/TRBV3-2
size: .
J: TRBJ1-2
D: .
CDR3: CASSQDNGGDYGYTF
DNA: TGTGCCAGCAGCCAAGATAATGGGGGCGACTATGGCTACACCTTC

V: TRBV4-1
size: .
J: TRBJ2-1
D: TRBD2
CDR3: CASSQDPGLAGEGEQFF
DNA: TGCGCCAGCAGCCAAGATCCGGGACTAGCGGGAGAGGGTGAGCAGTTCTTC

V: TRBV19
size: .
J: TRBJ2-7
D: TRBD1
CDR3: CASREGQGNYEQYF
DNA: TGTGCCAGTAGGGAGGGACAGGGCAACTACGAGCAGTACTTC

V: TRBV10-3
size: many
J: TRBJ1-5
D: .
CDR3: CAISESGTPRGQPQHF
DNA: TGTGCCATCAGTGAGTCGGGCACCCCTCGGGGTCAGCCCCAGCATTTT

V: TRBV5-1
size: .
J: TRBJ2-1
D: TRBD2
CDR3: CASSLEAGGTGEQFF
DNA: TGCGCCAGCAGCTTGGAAGCGGGAGGCACGGGGGAGCAGTTCTTC

V: TRBV11-2
size: .
J: TRBJ1-3
D: .
CDR3: CASSPSSGNTIYF
DNA: TGTGCCAGCAGCCCGAGCTCTGGAAACACCATATATTTT

V: TRBV5-5
size: .
J: TRBJ1-2
D: .
CDR3: CASSPRGGQNYGYTF
DNA: TGTGCCAGCAGCCCTCGGGGGGGGCAAAACTATGGCTACACCTTC

V: TRBV18
size: .
J: TRBJ1-1
D: .
CDR3: CASAMGQRGTEAFF
DNA: TGTGCCAGCGCTATGGGCCAAAGGGGCACTGAAGCTTTCTTT

V: TRBV28
size: .
J: TRBJ2-3
D: .
CDR3: CASSLYGLPADTQYF
DNA: TGTGCCAGCAGTTTATACGGACTCCCCGCAGATACGCAGTATTTT

V: TRBV28
size: .
J: TRBJ2-2
D: .
CDR3: CASSPVANTGELFF
DNA: TGTGCCAGCAGCCCGGTCGCGAACACCGGGGAGCTGTTTTTT

V: TRBV28
size: .
J: TRBJ2-7
D: TRBD2
CDR3: CASSTGRAREGPLGYEQYF
DNA: TGTGCCAGCAGCACGGGACGGGCTCGGGAGGGCCCTCTAGGATACGAGCAGTACTTC

V: TRBV6-5
size: .
J: TRBJ1-3
D: .
CDR3: CASRWSSGNTIYF
DNA: TGTGCCAGCAGGTGGAGCTCTGGAAACACCATATATTTT

V: TRBV27
size: .
J: TRBJ1-3
D: TRBD1
CDR3: CASSFRGRDGNTIYF
DNA: TGTGCCAGCAGTTTCAGGGGGCGCGATGGAAACACCATATATTTT

V: TRBV10-1
size: .
J: TRBJ1-1
D: .
CDR3: CASSERGPGEAFF
DNA: TGCGCCAGCAGTGAAAGGGGCCCGGGTGAAGCTTTCTTT

V: TRBV19
size: .
J: TRBJ2-2
D: TRBD2
CDR3: CATATGTSGRSRRTGELFF
DNA: TGTGCCACAGCTACCGGGACTAGCGGGAGGTCAAGAAGGACCGGGGAGCTGTTTTTT